The present T cell receptor (beta chain) was sequenced within a study of T-cell memory formation after mild COVID-19. Study outcomes and limitations: Largely, contracting CD4+ clones fell within CM and EM, and contracting CD8+ clones within EMRA.

V was shortened by 6 bases and J by 0 bases, with 8 bases between the two germline ends. This CDR3 is 13 amino acids long. Germline lookup yields CDR1 SGHTA and CDR2 FQGTGA. TCR alpha and TCR beta cDNA libraries carrying sample barcodes and UMIs were produced by 5'RACE using constant-segment primers. TCRdb re-derived calls from the 5' RACE reads in MiXCR, one entry per CDR3 protein. The sample has some 68,000 distinct CDR3 sequences; 16% are singletons. Details on this clonotype: What it binds is unknown.

The TCR originated in an adult woman who had mild COVID-19 (a few samples of this study predate the infection). Cell type and time point are not known. The sample consisted of PBMCs or a T cell subset sorted from them (not recorded which). This chain connects TRBV7-3 to TRBJ1-1; D remains ambiguous. The CDR3 nucleotides read TGTGCCAGCAGAGGCCATATGAACACTGAAGCTTTCTTT. This translates into CASRGHMNTEAFF.